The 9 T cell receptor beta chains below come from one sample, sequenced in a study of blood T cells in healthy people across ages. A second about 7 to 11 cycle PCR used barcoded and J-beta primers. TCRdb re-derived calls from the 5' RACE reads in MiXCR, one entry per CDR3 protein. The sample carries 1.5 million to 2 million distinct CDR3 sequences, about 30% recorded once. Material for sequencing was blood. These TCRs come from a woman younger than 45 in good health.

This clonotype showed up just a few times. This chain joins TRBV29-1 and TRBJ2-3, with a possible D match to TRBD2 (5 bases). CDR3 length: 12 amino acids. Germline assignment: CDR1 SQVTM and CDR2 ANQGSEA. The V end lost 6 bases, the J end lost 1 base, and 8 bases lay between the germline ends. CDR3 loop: CSVGVGTDTQYF. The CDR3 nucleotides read TGCAGCGTCGGGGTTGGCACAGATACGCAGTATTTT.

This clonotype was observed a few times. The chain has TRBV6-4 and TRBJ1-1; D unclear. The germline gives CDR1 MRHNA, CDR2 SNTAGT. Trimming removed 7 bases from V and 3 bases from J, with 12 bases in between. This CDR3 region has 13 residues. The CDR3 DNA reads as TGTGCCAGCAATGGGGAAGACCACACTGAAGCTTTCTTT. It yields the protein CASNGEDHTEAFF.

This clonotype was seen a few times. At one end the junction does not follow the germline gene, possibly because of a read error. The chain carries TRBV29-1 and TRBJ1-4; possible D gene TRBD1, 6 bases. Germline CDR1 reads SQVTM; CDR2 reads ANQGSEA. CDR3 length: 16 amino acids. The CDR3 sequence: CSVAGPSAGANEKRFF. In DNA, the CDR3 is TGCAGCGTTGCGGGACCGTCCGCAGGGGCTAATGAAAAACGGTTTTTT.

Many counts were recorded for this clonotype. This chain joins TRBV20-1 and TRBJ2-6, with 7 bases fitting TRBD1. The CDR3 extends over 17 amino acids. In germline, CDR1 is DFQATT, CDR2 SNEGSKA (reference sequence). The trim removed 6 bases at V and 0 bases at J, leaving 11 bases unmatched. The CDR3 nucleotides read TGCAGTGCCCTCGCCGGGACAGCAAACTCTGGGGCCAACGTCCTGACTTTC. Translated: CSALAGTANSGANVLTF.

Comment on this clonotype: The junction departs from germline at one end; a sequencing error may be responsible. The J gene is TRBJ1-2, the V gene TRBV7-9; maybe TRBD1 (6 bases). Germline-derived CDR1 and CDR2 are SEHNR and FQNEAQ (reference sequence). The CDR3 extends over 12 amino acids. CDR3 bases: TGTGCCAGCAGCTTACAGGGGCGTGGCCACACCTTC. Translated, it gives CASSLQGRGHTF.

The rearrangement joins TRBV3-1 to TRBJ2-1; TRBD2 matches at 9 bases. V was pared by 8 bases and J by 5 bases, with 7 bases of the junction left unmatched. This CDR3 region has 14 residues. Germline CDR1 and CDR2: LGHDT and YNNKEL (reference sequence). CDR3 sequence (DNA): TGTGCCAGCCGCCCTAGCGGGACGAACAATGAGCAGTTCTTC. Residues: CASRPSGTNNEQFF.

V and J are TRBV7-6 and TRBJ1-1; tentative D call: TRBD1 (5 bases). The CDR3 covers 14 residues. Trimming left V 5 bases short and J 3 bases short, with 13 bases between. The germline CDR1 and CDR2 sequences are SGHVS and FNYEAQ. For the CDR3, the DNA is TGTGCCAGCAGCCCCAGCCGGGGCTACACTGAAGCTTTCTTT. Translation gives CASSPSRGYTEAFF.

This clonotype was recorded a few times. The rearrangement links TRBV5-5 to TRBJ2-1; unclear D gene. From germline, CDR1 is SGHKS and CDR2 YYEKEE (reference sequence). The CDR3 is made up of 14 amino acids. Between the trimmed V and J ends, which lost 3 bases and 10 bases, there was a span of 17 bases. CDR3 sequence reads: CASSSKARLEEQFF. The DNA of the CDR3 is TGTGCCAGCAGCTCGAAGGCGAGATTAGAGGAGCAGTTCTTC.

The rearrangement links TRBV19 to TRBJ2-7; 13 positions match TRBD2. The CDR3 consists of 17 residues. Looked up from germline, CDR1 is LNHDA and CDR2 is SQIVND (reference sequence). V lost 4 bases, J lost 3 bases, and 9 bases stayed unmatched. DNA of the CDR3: TGTGCCAGTAGTACGCTTTCGGGACTAGCGGGAAGCTACGAGCAGTACTTC. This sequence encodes CASSTLSGLAGSYEQYF.